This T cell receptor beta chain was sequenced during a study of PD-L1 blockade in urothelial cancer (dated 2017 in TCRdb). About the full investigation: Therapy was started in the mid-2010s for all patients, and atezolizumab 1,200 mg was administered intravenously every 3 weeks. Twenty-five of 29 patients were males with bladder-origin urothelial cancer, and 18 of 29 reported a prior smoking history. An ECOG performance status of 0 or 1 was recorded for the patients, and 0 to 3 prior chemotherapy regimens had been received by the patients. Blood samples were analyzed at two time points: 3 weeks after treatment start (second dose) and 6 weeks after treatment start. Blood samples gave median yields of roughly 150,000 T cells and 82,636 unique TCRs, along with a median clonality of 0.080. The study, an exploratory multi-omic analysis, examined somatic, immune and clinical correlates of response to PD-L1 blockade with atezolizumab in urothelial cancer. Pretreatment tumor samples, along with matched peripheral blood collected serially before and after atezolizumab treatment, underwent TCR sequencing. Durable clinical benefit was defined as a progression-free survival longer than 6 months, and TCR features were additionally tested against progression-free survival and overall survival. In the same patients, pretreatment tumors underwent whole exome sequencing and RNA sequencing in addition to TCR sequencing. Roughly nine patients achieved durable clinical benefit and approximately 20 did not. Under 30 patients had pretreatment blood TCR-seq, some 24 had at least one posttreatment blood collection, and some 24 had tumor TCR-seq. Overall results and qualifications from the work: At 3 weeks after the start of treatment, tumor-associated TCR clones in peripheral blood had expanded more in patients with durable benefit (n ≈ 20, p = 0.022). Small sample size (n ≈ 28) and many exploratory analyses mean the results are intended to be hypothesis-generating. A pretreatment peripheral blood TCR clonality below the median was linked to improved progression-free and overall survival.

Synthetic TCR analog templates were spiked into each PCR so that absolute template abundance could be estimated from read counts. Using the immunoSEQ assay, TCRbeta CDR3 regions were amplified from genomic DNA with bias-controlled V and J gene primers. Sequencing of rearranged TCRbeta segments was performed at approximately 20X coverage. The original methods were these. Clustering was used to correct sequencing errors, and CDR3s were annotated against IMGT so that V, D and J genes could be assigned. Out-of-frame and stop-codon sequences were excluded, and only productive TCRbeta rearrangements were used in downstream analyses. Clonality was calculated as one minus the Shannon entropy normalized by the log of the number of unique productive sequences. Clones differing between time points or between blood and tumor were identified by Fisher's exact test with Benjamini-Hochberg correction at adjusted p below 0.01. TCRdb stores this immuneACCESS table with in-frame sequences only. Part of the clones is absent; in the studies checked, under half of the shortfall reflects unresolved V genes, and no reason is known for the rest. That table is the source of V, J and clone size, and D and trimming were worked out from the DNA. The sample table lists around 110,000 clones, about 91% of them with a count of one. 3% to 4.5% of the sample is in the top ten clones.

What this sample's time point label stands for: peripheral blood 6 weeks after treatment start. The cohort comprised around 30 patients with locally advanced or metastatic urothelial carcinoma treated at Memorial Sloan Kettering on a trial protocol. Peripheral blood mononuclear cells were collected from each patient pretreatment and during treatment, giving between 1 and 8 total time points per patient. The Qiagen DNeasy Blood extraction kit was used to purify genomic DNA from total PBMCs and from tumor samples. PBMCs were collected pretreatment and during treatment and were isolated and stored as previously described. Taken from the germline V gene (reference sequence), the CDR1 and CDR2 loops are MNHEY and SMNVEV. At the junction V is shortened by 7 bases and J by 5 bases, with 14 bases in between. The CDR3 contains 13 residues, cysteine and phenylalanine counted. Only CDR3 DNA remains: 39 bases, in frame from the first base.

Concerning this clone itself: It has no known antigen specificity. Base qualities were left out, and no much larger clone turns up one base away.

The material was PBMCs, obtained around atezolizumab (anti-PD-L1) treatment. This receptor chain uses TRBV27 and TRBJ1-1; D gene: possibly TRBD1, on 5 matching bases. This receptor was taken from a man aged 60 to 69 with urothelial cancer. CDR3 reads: CASTKNGGTEAFF. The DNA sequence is TGTGCCAGCACCAAGAACGGGGGAACTGAAGCTTTCTTT.